This T cell receptor (beta chain) was profiled in a study of blood T cell repertoires in COVID-19 (dated by TCRdb to the early 2020s). Study-level background: Samples covering the acute and convalescent phases of COVID-19 were provided by collaborators in the United States, Italy and Spain. The material from the prospective study consisted of cDNA or gDNA derived from T cells, B-cell-depleted T cells, or PBMCs. Subjects who had been exposed to COVID-19, were actively infected with it, or had recovered from it provided the deeply sampled blood TCRbeta repertoires that made up the dataset. The repertoires were made available in a free public database intended to serve as a resource for research on the immune response to SARS-CoV-2. The samples were drawn from two sources: the first 160 participants of the ongoing ImmuneRACE study, and about 1,300 subjects contributed by 6 global collaborators. Nearly every sample came with metadata listing a de-identified subject ID, COVID-19 status, age in years and sex. Where available, HLA class I and class II types were taken from metadata supplied by the sample provider and were not determined by assay-based typing. The study at large found these results: How much clinical and demographic metadata was included differed by source and by participant, and the metadata was provided uncurated.

The CDR3 sequence holds 12 residues, the cysteine and phenylalanine included. Solely the CDR3 DNA is kept, with 36 bases framed from the first base. Compared with germline, V lacks 6 bases and J lacks 5 bases; bases without a gene match: 2. From a lookup of the germline V gene, CDR1 and CDR2 are MDHEN and SYDVKM. One collaborating source in Seattle enrolled patients while the patients were actively infected and followed the patients over time throughout the course of disease. The collaborating institutions used their own protocols to collect whole blood in K2EDTA tubes. For TCRbeta analysis, collaborators shipped samples as frozen whole blood, isolated PBMCs, or DNA extracted from either of those sample types. TCRbeta CDR3 regions were amplified from genomic DNA using the immunoSEQ Assay, a bias-controlled multiplex PCR. The study's processing was this. Within the assay, amplification of reference gene primers was used to estimate how many nucleated cells each sample contained. To quantify the absolute abundance of each unique TCRbeta CDR3 rearrangement, sequence reads were collapsed and filtered. For each sample, productive Simpson clonality was calculated as the square root of Simpson's diversity index over productive rearrangements. The immuneACCESS repertoire file appears here via TCRdb, limited to in-frame rearrangements. These files lack a portion of the clones; in checked studies, under half of the deficit traces to unresolved V genes, and the cause of the others is not known. V and J calls and clone size are copied from that table; D and trimming were computed from the DNA. The sample yields over 150,000 clones; around 86% were counted once. Under 3% of the sample is held by the ten biggest clonotypes.

This clone was observed a handful of times. There is no known antigen for this receptor. One base away there is no much larger clone; base qualities are not given. Material: peripheral blood. The receptor comes from a woman of 80 years or more with COVID-19, enrolled during active disease. The rearrangement combines TRBV28 with TRBJ2-7, and 9 junctional nucleotides match TRBD1. The CDR3 protein: CASRGDRDEQYF. The DNA reads as follows: TGTGCCAGCAGAGGGGACAGGGACGAGCAGTACTTC.